This T cell receptor (beta chain) is from a study of blood T cell repertoires in COVID-19. Overall study context: The United States, Italy and Spain provided the acute and convalescent COVID-19 samples. Sources were T cells, B-cell-depleted T cells, or PBMCs; the material itself was cDNA or gDNA.

In the original analysis: Researchers report that nucleated cell counts were estimated from reference gene primer amplification. Using immunoSEQ multiplex PCR, the repertoire was profiled, and TCRdb retains in-frame clones only, with some absent. V, J and clone size derive from that table, while D and trimming were established from the DNA sequence. The sample yields about 160,000 clones, approximately 79% seen once. CDR1 is SNHLY, CDR2 FYNNEI, per germline. The J segment lost 2 bases and the V segment lost 5 bases, leaving 13 bases of the junction unmatched. CDR3 length: 18 amino acids. Seattle's cohort entered during active infection and was followed longitudinally.

Sample: peripheral blood. The chain uses TRBV2 and TRBJ2-2; TRBD2 matches 8 bases. The source of this sequence is a middle-aged woman with COVID-19, enrolled during active disease. The CDR3 spells CASSWEGLAGLNTGELFF. The CDR3 coding sequence is TGTGCCAGCAGTTGGGAGGGGCTAGCGGGCTTAAACACCGGGGAGCTGTTTTTT.